These T cell receptor beta chains were read from a single sample in a study of CD8 T cells in Susac syndrome. MiXCR was run by TCRdb on the immunoSEQ multiplex PCR reads, yielding one entry per CDR3 protein. The profile shows 120,000 or so distinct CDR3 sequences, about 95% of them singletons. The sequenced sample consisted of CD4+ T cells from PBMCs. These receptors were collected from a human donor in good health. The CDR3 runs from the conserved cysteine through the conserved F or W. D genes are given only for firm matches. The size field is filled for only some rows; it gives once, few, many or a size class.

D gene,J gene,clone size,V gene,CDR3 DNA,CDR3 protein
TRBD1,TRBJ1-1,.,TRBV5-1,TGCGCCTCAATGGTGGGGACAGCGAACACTGAAGCTTTCTTT,CASMVGTANTEAFF
.,TRBJ2-7,.,TRBV4-1,TGCGCCAGCAGCCAAAAACCGGGGGGCACCTCCGAGCAGTACTTC,CASSQKPGGTSEQYF
TRBD2,TRBJ2-2,.,TRBV30,TGTGCCTGCGGGGGGGGTTTCGGGGAGCTGTTTTTT,CACGGGFGELFF
TRBD1,TRBJ2-7,few,TRBV25-1,TGTGCCAGCTCAAGACAGGGAAGTTCCTACGAGCAGTACTTC,CASSRQGSSYEQYF
TRBD2,TRBJ2-1,.,TRBV28,TGTGCCAGCAGTTCATGGACTAGCGGGGGTTACAATGAGCAGTTCTTC,CASSSWTSGGYNEQFF
.,TRBJ1-4,.,TRBV7-2,TGTGCCAGCAGCTTAGGGAGCAGGGGCTCTAATGAAAAACTGTTTTTT,CASSLGSRGSNEKLFF
TRBD1,TRBJ2-4,.,TRBV28,TGTGCCAGCATCTCAGGGGGGACAGGGATAAACATTCAGTACTTC,CASISGGTGINIQYF
TRBD1,TRBJ2-7,.,TRBV20-1,TGCAGTGCTGGACGGACAGGGGGCTACGAGCAGTACTTC,CSAGRTGGYEQYF
.,TRBJ1-1,.,TRBV29-1,TGCAGCGTTGAGGGGACGGGAAACACTGAAGCTTTCTTT,CSVEGTGNTEAFF
.,TRBJ2-1,.,TRBV4-2,TGTGCCAGCAGCCACGGGTCCTACAATGAGCAGTTCTTC,CASSHGSYNEQFF
TRBD1,TRBJ1-1,.,TRBV10-3,TGTGCCACCCGGGACAGGGGGCCGAACACTGAAGCTTTCTTT,CATRDRGPNTEAFF
.,TRBJ1-2,.,TRBV13,TGTGCCAGCAGCGCCGCCGGAGGCCGTCTTGGGGGCTACACCTTC,CASSAAGGRLGGYTF
TRBD2,TRBJ2-1,.,TRBV20-1,TGCAGTGCTAGAGATAGAAGCCTAGCGGGTGCCTCCTACAATGAGCAGTTCTTC,CSARDRSLAGASYNEQFF
.,TRBJ2-3,.,TRBV12-3/TRBV12-4,TGTGCCAGCAGTCCATGGGCGGAGTCCGCAGATACGCAGTATTTT,CASSPWAESADTQYF
.,TRBJ2-6,once,TRBV6-1,TGTGCCAGCGGTGACGCTTACCGGGCCAACGTCCTGACTTTC,CASGDAYRANVLTF
.,TRBJ1-1,.,TRBV14,TGTGCCAGCAGCCAAGGGATTTGGGACCGGAGGGACACTGAAGCTTTCTTT,CASSQGIWDRRDTEAFF
TRBD1,TRBJ2-7,.,TRBV2,TGTGCCAGCAGGAGGACAGGGGACTCAGGGCAGTACTTC,CASRRTGDSGQYF
.,TRBJ2-2,.,TRBV29-1,TGCAGCGTTGGGGGCAAGAACACCGGGGAGCTGTTTTTT,CSVGGKNTGELFF
TRBD1,TRBJ2-7,.,TRBV6-1,TGTGCCAGCAGCGGACAGGGCCTTTTGACAGATGGTTCTCAGTACGAGCAGTACTTC,CASSGQGLLTDGSQYEQYF
.,TRBJ2-5,.,TRBV20-1,TGCAACGATGGCAGTCAAGAGACCCAGTACTTC,CNDGSQETQYF
.,TRBJ2-4,.,TRBV28,TGTGCCAGCAAGGCTTTGCTCAGTACTCGGACCAAAAACATTCAGTACTTC,CASKALLSTRTKNIQYF
.,TRBJ2-5,.,TRBV15,TGTGCCACCAGCAGAGGGCAGGAAGAGACCCAGTACTTC,CATSRGQEETQYF
TRBD1,TRBJ1-1,.,TRBV3-1,TGTGCCAGCAGCCAAGTTGGGACAGAGACTGAAGCTTTCTTT,CASSQVGTETEAFF
.,TRBJ2-7,.,TRBV6-6,TGTGCCAGCACCCCTGCAACCGCTGTGGCCGAGCAGTACTTC,CASTPATAVAEQYF